This T cell receptor beta chain was retrieved from a study of blood T cell repertoires in COVID-19. Study-wide context: The United States, Italy and Spain supplied acute and convalescent COVID-19 samples. T cells, B-cell-depleted T cells, or PBMCs supplied cDNA or gDNA.

Patients from Seattle were sampled longitudinally, starting during active infection. Trimming removed 0 bases at V and 1 base at J, with 7 bases between. Germline CDR1 and CDR2: LGHNA and YSLEER. This CDR3 region has 15 residues. Measured with immunoSEQ multiplex PCR; TCRdb has only the in-frame clones, and not every one. The sample has around 260,000 clones, around 87% seen once. The sequenced sample consisted of peripheral blood. The chain uses TRBV4-3 and TRBJ1-3, with no clear D. The receptor's source is a woman aged 55-70 years with COVID-19, enrolled during active disease. In DNA form, the CDR3 reads TGCGCCAGCAGCCAAGACCGGGGTTCTGGAAACACCATATATTTT. Encoded protein: CASSQDRGSGNTIYF.